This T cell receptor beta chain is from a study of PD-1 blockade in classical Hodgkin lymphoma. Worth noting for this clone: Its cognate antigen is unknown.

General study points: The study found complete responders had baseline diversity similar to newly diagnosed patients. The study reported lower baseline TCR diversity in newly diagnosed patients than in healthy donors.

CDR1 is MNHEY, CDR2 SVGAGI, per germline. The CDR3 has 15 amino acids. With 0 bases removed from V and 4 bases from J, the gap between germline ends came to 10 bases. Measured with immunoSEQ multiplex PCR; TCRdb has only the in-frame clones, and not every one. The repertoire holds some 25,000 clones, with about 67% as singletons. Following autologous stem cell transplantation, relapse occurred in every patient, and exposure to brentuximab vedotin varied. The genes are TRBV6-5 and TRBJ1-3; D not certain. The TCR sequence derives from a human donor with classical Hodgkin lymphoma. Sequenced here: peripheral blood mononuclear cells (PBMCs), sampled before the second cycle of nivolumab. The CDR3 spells CASSYSASPGNTIYF. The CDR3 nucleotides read TGTGCCAGCAGTTACTCTGCCTCCCCCGGAAACACCATATATTTT.